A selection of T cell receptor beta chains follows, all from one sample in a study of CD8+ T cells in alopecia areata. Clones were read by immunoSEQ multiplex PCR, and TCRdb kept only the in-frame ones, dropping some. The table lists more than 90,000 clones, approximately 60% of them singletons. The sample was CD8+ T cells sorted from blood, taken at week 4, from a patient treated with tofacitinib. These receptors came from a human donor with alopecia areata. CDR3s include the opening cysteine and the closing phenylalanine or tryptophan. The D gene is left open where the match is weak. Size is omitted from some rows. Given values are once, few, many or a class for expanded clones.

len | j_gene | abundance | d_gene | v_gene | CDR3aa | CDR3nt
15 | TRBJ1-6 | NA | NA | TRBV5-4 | CASTFQGHDNSPLHF | TGTGCCAGCACATTCCAGGGACACGATAATTCACCCCTCCACTTT
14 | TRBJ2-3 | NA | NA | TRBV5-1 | CASMLLGKADTQYF | TGCGCCAGCATGTTACTCGGGAAGGCAGATACGCAGTATTTT
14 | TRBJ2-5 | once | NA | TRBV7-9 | CASSEDTGKETQYF | TGTGCCAGCAGCGAAGACACGGGCAAAGAGACCCAGTACTTC
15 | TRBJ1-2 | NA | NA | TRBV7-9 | CASSLDSGPNYGYTF | TGTGCCAGCAGCTTAGATTCCGGTCCTAACTATGGCTACACCTTC
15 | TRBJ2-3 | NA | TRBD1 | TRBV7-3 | CASSMGQGDTDTQYF | TGTGCCAGCAGCATGGGACAGGGGGACACAGATACGCAGTATTTT
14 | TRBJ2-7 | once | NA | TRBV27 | CASSDGTFHYEQYF | TGTGCCAGCAGCGACGGGACATTCCACTACGAGCAGTACTTC
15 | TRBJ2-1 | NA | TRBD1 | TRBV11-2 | CASSLGGTGRNEQFF | TGTGCCAGCAGCTTAGGAGGGACAGGGAGGAATGAGCAGTTCTTC
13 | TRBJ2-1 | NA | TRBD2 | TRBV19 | CASSILAGTEQFF | TGTGCCAGTAGTATCCTAGCGGGAACTGAGCAGTTCTTC
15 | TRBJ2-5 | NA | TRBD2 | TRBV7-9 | CASSPGTSGWETQYF | TGTGCCAGCAGCCCAGGGACTAGCGGGTGGGAGACCCAGTACTTC
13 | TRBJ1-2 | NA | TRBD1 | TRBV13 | CASSPRDSTGYTF | TGTGCCAGCAGCCCGCGGGACAGTACAGGCTACACCTTC
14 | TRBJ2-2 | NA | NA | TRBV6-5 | CASSSLRDTGELFF | TGTGCCAGCAGTTCATTGCGGGATACCGGGGAGCTGTTTTTT
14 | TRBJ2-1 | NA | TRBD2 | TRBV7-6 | CASSPTPSGRAEFF | TGTGCCAGCAGCCCAACCCCCAGCGGGAGGGCAGAGTTCTTC
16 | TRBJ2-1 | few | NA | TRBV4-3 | CASSQDRGVRYNEQFF | TGCGCCAGCAGCCAAGATCGAGGTGTGCGGTACAATGAGCAGTTCTTC
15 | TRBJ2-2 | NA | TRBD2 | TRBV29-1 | CSVVREGPPSGELFF | TGCAGCGTTGTGCGGGAGGGCCCCCCATCCGGGGAGCTGTTTTTT
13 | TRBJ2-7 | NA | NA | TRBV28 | CASTFQGSYEQYF | TGTGCCAGCACCTTCCAGGGATCCTACGAGCAGTACTTC
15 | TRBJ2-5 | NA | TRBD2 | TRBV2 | CASTRRLAVQETQYF | TGTGCCAGCACCCGAAGACTAGCGGTCCAAGAGACCCAGTACTTC
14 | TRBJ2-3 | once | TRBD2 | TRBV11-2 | CASLPAGGQDTQYF | TGTGCCAGCCTTCCGGCGGGGGGCCAAGATACGCAGTATTTT
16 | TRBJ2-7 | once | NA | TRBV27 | CASSSRTETGRYEQYF | TGTGCCAGCAGTTCCCGGACTGAAACGGGACGGTACGAGCAGTACTTC
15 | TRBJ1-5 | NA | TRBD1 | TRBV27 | CASRGTGVSNQPQHF | TGTGCCAGCAGGGGGACAGGGGTGAGCAATCAGCCCCAGCATTTT
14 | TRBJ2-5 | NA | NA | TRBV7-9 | CASSSTGTPETQYF | TGTGCCAGCAGTTCAACCGGGACTCCCGAGACCCAGTACTTC
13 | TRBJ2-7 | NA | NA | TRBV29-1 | CSVEEGLSYEQYF | TGCAGCGTTGAGGAGGGGCTCTCCTACGAGCAGTACTTC
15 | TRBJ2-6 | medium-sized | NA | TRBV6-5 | CASSLESSGANVLTF | TGTGCCAGCAGTTTAGAGAGCTCTGGGGCCAACGTCCTGACTTTC
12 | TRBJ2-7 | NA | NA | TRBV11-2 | CASSFSTYEQYF | TGTGCCAGCAGCTTTTCTACTTACGAGCAGTACTTC
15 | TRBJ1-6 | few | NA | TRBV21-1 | CASSRDAGTHSPLHF | TGTGCCAGCAGCCGTGACGCGGGTACCCATTCACCCCTCCACTTT